This T cell receptor (beta chain) was captured by sequencing in a study of blood T cell repertoires in COVID-19 (TCRdb year 2020). For context, the study as a whole: The collaborator samples originated in the United States, Italy and Spain and spanned the acute and convalescent phases of COVID-19. The material from the prospective study consisted of cDNA or gDNA derived from T cells, B-cell-depleted T cells, or PBMCs. Deeply sampled blood TCRbeta repertoires from subjects exposed to, actively infected with, or recovered from COVID-19 were included in the dataset. A freely available public database, intended as a resource for researchers studying the immune response to SARS-CoV-2, is where the repertoires were released. Samples came from the ongoing ImmuneRACE study (first 160 participants) plus 1,254 subjects from 6 global collaborators. Nearly every sample came with metadata listing a de-identified subject ID, COVID-19 status, age in years and sex. Where HLA class I and class II types were available, the types were taken from metadata supplied by the sample provider, not from assay-based typing. Broader findings and caveats from the paper: The quantity of clinical and demographic metadata differed by source and by participant and was supplied without curation.

Regarding this clone: Its antigen is still unknown. Base qualities are not recorded, but no much larger clone differs from it by a single base.

Whole blood was collected in K2EDTA tubes by collaborating institutions according to the institutions' own protocols. For TCRbeta analysis, collaborators shipped samples as frozen whole blood, isolated PBMCs, or DNA extracted from either of those sample types. The CDR3 goes from the cysteine to the phenylalanine over 15 residues. Of the read, only the CDR3 DNA is kept; its 45 bases are in frame from base 1. Ends trimmed: V by 0 bases, J by 6 bases; bases unmatched to a gene: 3. Looking up the germline V gene (reference sequence) yields CDR1 SGHNT and CDR2 YYREEE. The immunoSEQ Assay, a bias-controlled multiplex PCR, was used to amplify TCRbeta CDR3 regions from genomic DNA. As for how the authors treated the data: Within the assay, amplification of reference gene primers was used to estimate how many nucleated cells each sample contained. Sequence reads were collapsed and filtered to measure the absolute abundance of every unique TCRbeta CDR3 rearrangement. For each sample, productive Simpson clonality was calculated as the square root of Simpson's diversity index over productive rearrangements. The table comes from immuneACCESS by way of TCRdb, which keeps in-frame sequences with V and J called. Part of the clones is missing from these tables; in studies checked, under half for an unresolved V gene and the rest for unknown reasons. V and J calls and clone size come straight from that table; D and trimming were deduced from the DNA. This sample holds some 150,000 clones; 82% were observed only once. 8% to 9.5% of the sample is taken by the ten largest.

Input material: peripheral blood. The TCR was taken from a woman aged 70-85 years with acute or convalescent COVID-19. The sequence joins TRBV5-4 to TRBJ1-6; 7 bases in the middle match TRBD1. The nucleotide sequence reads TGTGCCAGCAGCTTGGAGAACAGGGGTAATTCACCCCTCCACTTT. The translation is CASSLENRGNSPLHF.